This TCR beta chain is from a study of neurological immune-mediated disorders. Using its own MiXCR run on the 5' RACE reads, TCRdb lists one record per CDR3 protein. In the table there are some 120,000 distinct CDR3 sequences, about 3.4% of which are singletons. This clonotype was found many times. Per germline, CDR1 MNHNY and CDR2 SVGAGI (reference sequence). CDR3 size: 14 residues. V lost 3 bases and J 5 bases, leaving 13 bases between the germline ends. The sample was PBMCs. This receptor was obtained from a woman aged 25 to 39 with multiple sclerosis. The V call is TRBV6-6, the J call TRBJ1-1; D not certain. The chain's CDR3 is CASSYSGYGTEAFF. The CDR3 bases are TGTGCCAGCAGTTATAGTGGGTATGGAACTGAAGCTTTCTTT.